The rows below give T cell receptor beta chains drawn from one sample of a study of cytomegalovirus exposure and HLA in healthy donors. Using immunoSEQ multiplex PCR, the repertoire was profiled, and TCRdb retains in-frame clones only, with some absent. The sample has approximately 90,000 clones; 60% to 85% are singletons. The sequenced material came from PBMCs. Every receptor here comes from a boy aged 5-17 years in good health and CMV-seronegative. Both conserved end residues are part of each CDR3. The size entry is marked missing in some rows and otherwise reads once, few, many or a size class.

clone size	V gene	J gene	CDR3 length	CDR3 protein
once	TRBV6-8	TRBJ1-5	16	CASSSTSRGPQQPQHF
-	TRBV6-1	TRBJ2-7	13	CASSDRVIHEQYF
-	TRBV14	TRBJ1-1	12	CASSPRGSEAFF
-	TRBV28	TRBJ2-3	16	CASISRQAGTTDTQYF
-	TRBV5-8	TRBJ1-2	12	CASSSYYGGYTF
-	TRBV7-9	TRBJ2-2	15	CASSSRDSYTGELFF
-	TRBV6-6	TRBJ2-4	16	CASSTLGSLAKNIQYF
once	TRBV9	TRBJ2-3	16	CASTALSTGRSDTQYF
-	TRBV6-6	TRBJ1-1	15	CASSYGVGRNTEAFF
-	TRBV11-2	TRBJ1-2	12	CASSLRDYGYTF
-	TRBV9	TRBJ1-1	13	CASSVGANTEAFF
-	TRBV7-8	TRBJ2-3	15	CASSTQGIGTDTQYF